A selection of T cell receptor beta chains follows, all from one sample in a study of graft-versus-host responses after intestinal transplantation. The antigens for these receptors are not known. TCRdb keeps only in-frame clones here, not all; method: immunoSEQ multiplex PCR. Among approximately 130,000 clones listed, more than 80% were seen once. The sample here was unstimulated CD4+ T cells sorted from spleen or lymph node cells, taken before intestinal transplant. The source is a human donor who received an intestinal transplant. The CDR3 runs from the conserved cysteine through the conserved F or W. The order of the fields is V gene, J gene, clone size, D gene, CDR3 DNA, CDR3 protein. A D gene is named only where the DNA matches it firmly. Expanded clones get a size class; other rows say once, few or many, or leave the size out.

v_gene: TRBV19; j_gene: TRBJ2-5; abundance: -; d_gene: -; CDR3nt: TGTGCCAGTACCATCGGGTACCCACCGAGAGAGACCCAGTACTTC; CDR3aa: CASTIGYPPRETQYF
v_gene: TRBV5-4; j_gene: TRBJ1-1; abundance: once; d_gene: -; CDR3nt: TGTGCCAGCAGCTTGGATAGTCGGCCATTTGAGGAAGCTTTCTTT; CDR3aa: CASSLDSRPFEEAFF
v_gene: TRBV11-2; j_gene: TRBJ2-7; abundance: -; d_gene: -; CDR3nt: TGTGCCAGCAGCTCCTACTCCTCCTACGAGCAGTACTTC; CDR3aa: CASSSYSSYEQYF
v_gene: TRBV4-1; j_gene: TRBJ1-2; abundance: -; d_gene: -; CDR3nt: TGCGCCAGCAGCCATCAAGAGGGCGGGTGGGGAAATGGCTACACCTTC; CDR3aa: CASSHQEGGWGNGYTF
v_gene: TRBV6-1; j_gene: TRBJ1-6; abundance: once; d_gene: -; CDR3nt: TGTGCCAGCACCTTAAATTATTATAATTCACCCCTCCACTTT; CDR3aa: CASTLNYYNSPLHF
v_gene: TRBV19; j_gene: TRBJ2-6; abundance: -; d_gene: -; CDR3nt: TGTGCCAGTAGTATTGGGCGAGGGTCTGGGGCCAACGTCCTGACTTTC; CDR3aa: CASSIGRGSGANVLTF
v_gene: TRBV4-1; j_gene: TRBJ1-3; abundance: -; d_gene: -; CDR3nt: TGCGCCAGCAGCCAAGGACGGAGGGTCTCTGGAAACACCATATATTTT; CDR3aa: CASSQGRRVSGNTIYF
v_gene: TRBV5-1; j_gene: TRBJ1-1; abundance: few; d_gene: -; CDR3nt: TGCGCCAGCAGCTTGGCACAGAACACTGAAGCTTTCTTT; CDR3aa: CASSLAQNTEAFF
v_gene: TRBV11-3; j_gene: TRBJ1-6; abundance: -; d_gene: TRBD1; CDR3nt: TGTGCCAGCAGCTTAGAACAGGGGAGAGCACCCCTCCACTTT; CDR3aa: CASSLEQGRAPLHF
v_gene: TRBV10-3; j_gene: TRBJ2-3; abundance: -; d_gene: -; CDR3nt: TGTGCCATCAGCAGACAGTCGAGCACAGATACGCAGTATTTT; CDR3aa: CAISRQSSTDTQYF
v_gene: TRBV25-1; j_gene: TRBJ2-1; abundance: -; d_gene: -; CDR3nt: TGTGCCAGCAGGCGTGGTCGGGAGCAGTTCTTC; CDR3aa: CASRRGREQFF
v_gene: TRBV12-5; j_gene: TRBJ1-6; abundance: once; d_gene: -; CDR3nt: TGTGCTAGTGGTTTGGGGGCAGCCTATAATTCACCCCTCCACTTT; CDR3aa: CASGLGAAYNSPLHF
v_gene: TRBV25-1; j_gene: TRBJ1-2; abundance: -; d_gene: -; CDR3nt: TGTGCCAGCAGTGAATCCTCATGGACGAATAACTATGGCTACACCTTC; CDR3aa: CASSESSWTNNYGYTF
v_gene: TRBV5-1; j_gene: TRBJ2-3; abundance: -; d_gene: TRBD2; CDR3nt: TGCGCCAGCAACCTCGGGGGGGCTCCCACAGATACGCAGTATTTT; CDR3aa: CASNLGGAPTDTQYF
v_gene: TRBV7-9; j_gene: TRBJ1-6; abundance: -; d_gene: -; CDR3nt: TGTGCCAGCAGCCTGATGACAGCAAATTCACCCCTCCACTTT; CDR3aa: CASSLMTANSPLHF
v_gene: TRBV5-1; j_gene: TRBJ2-2; abundance: -; d_gene: -; CDR3nt: TGCGCCAGCAGCTTAACGGGCCCGGGCGCCGGGGAGCTGTTTTTT; CDR3aa: CASSLTGPGAGELFF
v_gene: TRBV21-1; j_gene: TRBJ2-5; abundance: -; d_gene: -; CDR3nt: TGTGCCAGCAGCAAAGCAGGGGGGCAGGGGGAGACCCAGTACTTC; CDR3aa: CASSKAGGQGETQYF
v_gene: TRBV19; j_gene: TRBJ1-2; abundance: once; d_gene: -; CDR3nt: TGTGCCAGTAAGGCGGGCGTGTATGGCTACACCTTC; CDR3aa: CASKAGVYGYTF
v_gene: TRBV27; j_gene: TRBJ1-5; abundance: -; d_gene: TRBD1; CDR3nt: TGTGCCAGCAGTCAAGACAGGGGGCATCAGCCCCAGCATTTT; CDR3aa: CASSQDRGHQPQHF
v_gene: TRBV15; j_gene: TRBJ2-7; abundance: -; d_gene: -; CDR3nt: TGTGCCACCAGCAAGGGAACCTACGAGCAGTACTTC; CDR3aa: CATSKGTYEQYF
v_gene: TRBV15; j_gene: TRBJ1-4; abundance: -; d_gene: -; CDR3nt: TGTGCCACCAGCATGATGTCGGCAGATGGGCAAAAACTGTTTTTT; CDR3aa: CATSMMSADGQKLFF
v_gene: TRBV19; j_gene: TRBJ1-6; abundance: -; d_gene: -; CDR3nt: TGTGCCAGTAGTTGGACAAATTCACCCCTCCACTTT; CDR3aa: CASSWTNSPLHF
v_gene: TRBV29-1; j_gene: TRBJ2-6; abundance: -; d_gene: -; CDR3nt: TGCAGCGTTGATACAGCCTTCTCTGGGGCCAACGTCCTGACTTTC; CDR3aa: CSVDTAFSGANVLTF
v_gene: TRBV2; j_gene: TRBJ2-1; abundance: -; d_gene: -; CDR3nt: TGTGCCAGCAGAGAAACCGGGACACTATACTACAATGAGCAGTTCTTC; CDR3aa: CASRETGTLYYNEQFF
v_gene: TRBV5-1; j_gene: TRBJ1-4; abundance: -; d_gene: -; CDR3nt: TGCGCCAGCAGCTTATCACCTGCAACTAATGAAAAACTGTTTTTT; CDR3aa: CASSLSPATNEKLFF
v_gene: TRBV5-6; j_gene: TRBJ2-5; abundance: -; d_gene: -; CDR3nt: TGTGCCAGCAGCTTGGAAGGGTTCCAAGAGACCCAGTACTTC; CDR3aa: CASSLEGFQETQYF
v_gene: TRBV15; j_gene: TRBJ2-7; abundance: -; d_gene: -; CDR3nt: TGTGCCACCAGCAGAGACCACGAGCAGTACTTC; CDR3aa: CATSRDHEQYF
v_gene: TRBV2; j_gene: TRBJ2-7; abundance: -; d_gene: -; CDR3nt: TGTGCCAGCAGTGAGGGCTACGAGCAGTACTTC; CDR3aa: CASSEGYEQYF